This entry lists 25 T cell receptor beta chains sequenced from one sample in a study of blood T cell repertoires in COVID-19. Sequencing used immunoSEQ multiplex PCR; TCRdb keeps in-frame clones, though not all of them. The sample lists 150,000 to 200,000 clones; 88% were seen once. Sequencing was done on a sample of peripheral blood. These receptors were obtained from a human donor in a cohort sampled during active COVID-19.

This clone occurred once. V usage is TRBV5-8 and J usage is TRBJ2-6, with D perhaps TRBD2 (6 bases). The germline CDR1 and CDR2 sequences are SGHTS and YDEGEE. V shed 9 bases and J shed 4 bases, with 17 bases lying between them. This CDR3 comprises 15 residues. The CDR3 here is CATTRGTGGANVLTF. The DNA of the CDR3 is TGTGCCACCACCCGGGGGACGGGGGGGGCCAACGTCCTGACTTTC.

The chain recombines TRBV10-2 with TRBJ2-3, with D possibly being TRBD1 (6 bases). Looked up from germline, CDR1 is WSHSY and CDR2 is SAAADI. Trimming removed 0 bases at V and 6 bases at J, with 13 bases between. The CDR3 covers 15 residues. The CDR3 loop is CASSESVIRGDTQYF. In DNA, the CDR3 is TGCGCCAGCAGTGAGTCTGTCATAAGGGGGGATACGCAGTATTTT.

V gene TRBV7-9 combines with J gene TRBJ2-1; tentative D call: TRBD2 (5 bases). The CDR3 is made up of 15 amino acids. Germline V gives CDR1 SEHNR, CDR2 FQNEAQ (reference sequence). V lost 6 bases and J lost 0, with 12 bases in between. The chain's CDR3 is CASRFSVSSYNEQFF. The CDR3, as DNA: TGTGCCAGCAGATTTAGCGTTAGCTCCTACAATGAGCAGTTCTTC.

The chain links TRBV4-1 to TRBJ2-7; D perhaps matches TRBD1 (6 bases). With 4 bases removed from V and 3 bases from J, the gap between germline ends came to 7 bases. The CDR3 is 12 residues long. Germline CDR1 reads MGHRA; CDR2 reads YSYEKL. Written as DNA, the CDR3 is TGCGCCAGCAGCCCGACAGGCTACGAGCAGTACTTC. Its translation: CASSPTGYEQYF.

The rearrangement links TRBV2 to TRBJ2-1; unclear D gene. The length of the CDR3 is 14 residues. Trimming cost V 4 bases and J 0 bases, with 7 bases left between them. Germline V CDR1 and CDR2: SNHLY, FYNNEI. The CDR3 is CASSGLSSYNEQFF. DNA for the CDR3: TGTGCCAGCAGTGGTCTGAGCTCCTACAATGAGCAGTTCTTC.

The DNA of the CDR3 is TGTGCCAGCAGCTTAGGTTTAGGGGGGGGCATTACGCAGTATTTT. As protein: CASSLGLGGGITQYF. This rearrangement joins TRBV7-2 to TRBJ2-3; weak D call: TRBD2 (7 bases). The length of the CDR3 is 15 residues. The ends were cut back, 1 base at V and 8 bases at J, with 16 bases in the middle. The germline V gene has CDR1 SGHTA and CDR2 FQGNSA.

The chain joins TRBV18 to TRBJ1-2; D remains ambiguous. The length of the CDR3 is 14 residues. Trimming shortened V by 6 bases and J by 6 bases, and 17 bases separated the two germline ends. From germline, CDR1 is KGHSH and CDR2 LQKENI. Here the CDR3 reads CASSPDTLVDGYTF. The CDR3 bases are TGTGCCAGCTCTCCCGACACATTAGTGGATGGCTACACCTTC.

V gene TRBV5-5 combines with J gene TRBJ2-7; D is possibly TRBD1 (5 bases). CDR3 size: 13 residues. Germline CDR1 is SGHKS and CDR2 is YYEKEE (reference sequence). V gave up 1 base and J gave up 3 bases, with 8 bases separating them. The CDR3 here is CASSLFQGYEQYF. Written as DNA, the CDR3 is TGTGCCAGCAGCTTGTTCCAGGGCTACGAGCAGTACTTC.

This CDR3 is CASSEVTGSYEQYF. In DNA, the CDR3 is TGTGCCAGCAGTGAAGTTACAGGCTCCTACGAGCAGTACTTC. This chain connects TRBV6-1 to TRBJ2-7, with D perhaps TRBD1 (5 bases). The germline V gene has CDR1 MNHNS and CDR2 SASEGT. The ends were cut back, 1 base at V and 0 bases at J, with 7 bases in the middle. This CDR3 has 14 amino acids.

The chain links TRBV2 to TRBJ2-3; no definite D call. The CDR3 extends over 14 amino acids. V gave up 5 bases and J gave up 4 bases, with 13 bases separating them. The V gene's germline CDR1 is SNHLY and CDR2 FYNNEI. This chain's CDR3 is CASSLSAQADTQYF. DNA for the CDR3: TGTGCCAGCAGTTTATCCGCCCAGGCAGATACGCAGTATTTT.

The chain uses TRBV19 and TRBJ2-7; TRBD2 might be the D (7 bases). Looked up from germline, CDR1 is LNHDA and CDR2 is SQIVND (reference sequence). Trimming stripped 10 bases from V and 0 bases from J, with 22 bases between. There are 16 residues in the CDR3. This chain's CDR3 is CAISWGGGESSYEQYF. The CDR3, as DNA: TGTGCCATCTCCTGGGGGGGCGGGGAGAGCTCCTACGAGCAGTACTTC.

The J gene is TRBJ2-5, the V gene TRBV6-2 or TRBV6-3; 13 positions agree with TRBD2. Germline CDR1 MNHEY, CDR2 SVGEGT. The CDR3 is 18 amino acids. V lost 3 bases to trimming and J lost 7 bases; unmatched junction nucleotides: 14. CDR3 loop: CASSYTSTSGGASGTQYF. The CDR3 DNA follows: TGTGCCAGCAGTTATACCTCTACTAGCGGGGGGGCTTCGGGGACCCAGTACTTC.

This chain joins TRBV2 and TRBJ2-2; 8 bases map to TRBD1. V shed 8 bases and J 5 bases; nucleotides not matched to a gene: 1. CDR3 length: 12 amino acids. CDR1 SNHLY and CDR2 FYNNEI come from the germline V gene. This CDR3 is CASGQGTGELFF. The CDR3 coding sequence is TGTGCCAGCGGACAGGGAACCGGGGAGCTGTTTTTT.

The CDR3 reads CATSETTSGRRGNEQFF. In DNA, the CDR3 is TGTGCCACCAGTGAGACGACTAGCGGGAGGCGGGGCAATGAGCAGTTCTTC. The chain has TRBV24-1 and TRBJ2-1; 13 bases are a match to TRBD2. This CDR3 is 17 amino acids long. In germline, CDR1 is KGHDR, CDR2 SFDVKD. J lost 6 bases, V lost 4 bases, and 8 bases had no gene match.

The genes are TRBV21-1 and TRBJ2-3; TRBD2, as called in the table, went unchecked against the DNA. TRBV21-1 constitutes a pseudogene. This CDR3 has 18 amino acids. CDR3 sequence (DNA): TGTGCCAGCAGCAAAGGGAGGGTGGGGCTAGCGTTCACAGATACGCAGTATTTT. This codes for CASSKGRVGLAFTDTQYF.

The chain has TRBV5-1 and TRBJ2-1; 7 nucleotides match TRBD2. Germline V lookup: CDR1 SGHRS, CDR2 YFSETQ. This CDR3 comprises 14 residues. V was clipped by 7 bases and J by 6 bases; unmatched bases: 10. Here the CDR3 DNA reads TGCGCCAGCTGTACTAGCGCCGGAGGCAATGAGCAGTTCTTC. Protein: CASCTSAGGNEQFF.

This clone was seen only once. For the CDR3, the DNA is TGCGCCAGCAGCGAAGACAGGGGGCGGGAGCAGTACTTC. Residues: CASSEDRGREQYF. The genes are TRBV5-1 and TRBJ2-7, with TRBD1 matching over 10 bases. J gave up 7 bases and V 4 bases, and 5 bases lay outside the gene matches. The CDR3 consists of 13 residues. Germline CDR1 and CDR2: SGHRS and YFSETQ.

V and J are TRBV30 and TRBJ1-5, with a possible D match to TRBD1 (5 bases). V was pared by 3 bases and J by 3 bases, with 12 bases between. This CDR3 has 14 amino acids. The germline V gene has CDR1 GTSNPN and CDR2 SVGIG (reference sequence). The CDR3 nucleotides are TGTGCCTGGAGCCGAGACAGTAACAATCAGCCCCAGCATTTT. It codes for CAWSRDSNNQPQHF.

In its sample, this clone was seen once. The gene calls are TRBV7-2 and TRBJ1-3; TRBD1 matches 7 bases. The CDR3 loop spans 14 amino acids. Germline lookup yields CDR1 SGHTA and CDR2 FQGNSA. Unmatched junction bases numbered 9, after V lost 5 bases and J lost 8 bases. CDR3 sequence reads: CASSPDRAGDTIYF. In DNA form, the CDR3 reads TGTGCCAGCAGCCCAGACAGGGCCGGGGACACCATATATTTT.

This chain uses TRBV5-1 with TRBJ1-1; D ambiguous. The CDR3 has 15 amino acids. The germline V and J ends were trimmed by 1 base and 3 bases, with 13 bases remaining between them. The germline V gene has CDR1 SGHRS and CDR2 YFSETQ. The CDR3, as DNA: TGCGCCAGCAGCTTGAATCCTATCGGGGACACTGAAGCTTTCTTT. Its protein is CASSLNPIGDTEAFF.

The chain carries TRBV6-1 and TRBJ1-5, with TRBD1 as a possible D gene (5 bases). From germline, CDR1 is MNHNS and CDR2 SASEGT. V lost 0 bases and J lost 4, with 16 bases in between. The CDR3 contains 17 residues. CDR3 bases: TGTGCCAGCAGTGAAGCAACAGGTTCTTACGCGAATCAGCCCCAGCATTTT. Its translation: CASSEATGSYANQPQHF.

The CDR3 protein is CASRTGRNSPLHF. CDR3 bases: TGTGCCAGCAGAACAGGTCGCAATTCACCCCTCCACTTT. The rearrangement joins TRBV6-5 to TRBJ1-6; weak D call: TRBD1 (5 bases). CDR1 and CDR2 (germline): MNHEY, SVGAGI. This CDR3 comprises 13 residues. The germline V and J ends were trimmed by 6 bases and 7 bases, with 10 bases remaining between them.

This sequence joins TRBV28 and TRBJ1-6; 7 positions match TRBD1. Trimming cost V 4 bases and J 4 bases; bases outside gene matches: 7. The CDR3 has 16 residues. Germline V gene sequence: CDR1 MDHEN, CDR2 SYDVKM. CDR3 protein: CASSSLPGQYNSPLHF. The CDR3 nucleotides read TGTGCCAGCAGTTCCCTGCCGGGACAGTATAATTCACCCCTCCACTTT.

The chain combines TRBV6-2 or TRBV6-3 with TRBJ2-1; 11 bases agree with TRBD2. CDR1 and CDR2 from the germline V gene are MNHEY and SVGEGT. Losses at the gene ends were 5 bases for V and 10 bases for J; bases not matched to a gene: 7. The CDR3 is 14 amino acids. CDR3 bases: TGTGCCAGCAGTCCCGGACTAGCGGGTGGCGAGCAGTTCTTC. Protein product: CASSPGLAGGEQFF.

This chain connects TRBV5-1 to TRBJ1-6; D remains unclear. Per the germline V gene, CDR1 is SGHRS and CDR2 is YFSETQ. V was cut by 1 base and J by 6 bases, with 5 bases left in between. This CDR3 contains 13 residues. The CDR3 region is CASSLLPNSPLHF. CDR3 bases: TGCGCCAGCAGCTTGCTACCTAATTCACCCCTCCACTTT. The full variable domain, its missing parts supplied by reference TRBV5-1 and TRBJ1-6, is KAGVTQTPRYLIKTRGQQVTLSCSPISGHRSVSWYQQTPGQGLQFLFEYFSETQRNKGNFPGRFSGRQFSNSRSEMNVSTLELGDSALYLCASSLLPNSPLHFGNGTRLTVT.